The clone carrying this T cell receptor (beta chain) was counted only a few times. This sample is part of a study of T-cell memory formation after mild COVID-19. The CDR3 runs to 15 residues. Germline CDR1 is SGHRS and CDR2 is YFSETQ. Between the trimmed V and J ends, which lost 0 bases and 3 bases, there was a span of 9 bases. TCRdb called the 5' RACE reads again in MiXCR, with one record for every CDR3 protein. The repertoire has 250,000 to 300,000 distinct CDR3 sequences, 16% of them found once; the top ten carry 22%. Material: PBMCs or a T cell subset sorted from them (not recorded which). The sequence derives from a young man who had mild COVID-19 (a few samples of this study predate the infection). Cell type and time point are not known. The V gene is TRBV5-1, the J gene TRBJ2-2, with D unclear. The CDR3 DNA is TGCGCCAGCAGCTTGGTGGCCTCCCACACCGGGGAGCTGTTTTTT. Residues: CASSLVASHTGELFF.